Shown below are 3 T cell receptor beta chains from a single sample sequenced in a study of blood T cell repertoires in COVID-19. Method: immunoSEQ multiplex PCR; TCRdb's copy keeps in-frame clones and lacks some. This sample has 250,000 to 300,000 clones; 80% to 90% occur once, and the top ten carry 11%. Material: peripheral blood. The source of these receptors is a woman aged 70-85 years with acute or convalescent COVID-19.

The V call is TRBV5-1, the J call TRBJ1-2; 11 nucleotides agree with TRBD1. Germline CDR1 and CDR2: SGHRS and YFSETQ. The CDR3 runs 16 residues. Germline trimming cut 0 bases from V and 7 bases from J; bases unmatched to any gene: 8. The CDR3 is CASSLEGTGGWRGYTF. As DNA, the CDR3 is TGCGCCAGCAGCTTGGAGGGGACAGGGGGTTGGCGTGGCTACACCTTC.

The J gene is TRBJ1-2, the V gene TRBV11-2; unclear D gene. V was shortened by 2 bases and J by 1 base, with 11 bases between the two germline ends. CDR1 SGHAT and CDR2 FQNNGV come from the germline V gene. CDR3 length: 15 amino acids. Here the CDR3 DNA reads TGTGCCAGCAGCTTATTGGGCACCCATAACTATGGCTACACCTTC. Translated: CASSLLGTHNYGYTF. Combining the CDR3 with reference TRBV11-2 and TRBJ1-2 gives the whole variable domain EAGVAQSPRYKIIEKRQSVAFWCNPISGHATLYWYQQILGQGPKLLIQFQNNGVVDDSQLPKDRFSAERLKGVDSTLKIQPAKLEDSAVYLCASSLLGTHNYGYTFGSGTRLTVV.

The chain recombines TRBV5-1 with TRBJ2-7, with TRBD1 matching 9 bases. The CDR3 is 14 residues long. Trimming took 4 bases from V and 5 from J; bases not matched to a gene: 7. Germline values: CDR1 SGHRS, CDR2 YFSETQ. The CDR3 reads CASSHPGQGNEQYF. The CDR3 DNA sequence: TGCGCCAGCAGCCACCCCGGACAGGGGAACGAGCAGTACTTC.